A selection of T cell receptor beta chains follows, all from one sample in a study of shared clonotypes between healthy human individuals. TCRdb keeps only in-frame clones here, not all; method: immunoSEQ multiplex PCR. The table has about 1 million clones, roughly 75% seen once. The sequenced sample consisted of memory CD4+ T cells sorted from blood. These receptors were collected from a man between 18 and 29 years old in good health. CDR3s include the opening cysteine and the closing phenylalanine or tryptophan. A D gene is named only where the DNA matches it firmly.

>TRBD2|TRBV2|TRBJ2-1
CASSREAQFF
>.|TRBV5-1|TRBJ2-1
CASSLASLAEQFF
>.|TRBV28|TRBJ2-3
CASIPPFRTSTDTQYF
>TRBD2|TRBV5-1|TRBJ2-7
CASSFSLAGASYEQYF
>.|TRBV7-2|TRBJ1-2
CASSLEARGSNYGYTF
>.|TRBV28|TRBJ1-4
CASSTPYKPEMNEKLFF
>TRBD1|TRBV7-9|TRBJ1-3
CASSTDRASGNTIYF
>.|TRBV7-9|TRBJ2-7
CASSLPGPYEQYF
>TRBD1|TRBV6-6|TRBJ1-4
CASTDSGGLNEKLFF
>TRBD1|TRBV7-9|TRBJ2-7
CASSLDRGHEQYF
>.|TRBV19|TRBJ1-2
CASGPGQGKGGYTF
>.|TRBV7-8|TRBJ1-1
CASSPQTGAEAFF
>TRBD1|TRBV4-3|TRBJ1-4
CASSQVGQVPKLFF
>TRBD1|TRBV6-5|TRBJ2-4
CASSYRQGATNIQYF
>.|TRBV2|TRBJ2-7
CARSNNRAYEQYF
>.|TRBV7-9|TRBJ2-2
CASSFVVNTGELFF
>TRBD1|TRBV7-2|TRBJ2-7
CASSFERNQGAYEQYF
>.|TRBV5-1|TRBJ2-5
CASSLLGALKETQYF
>TRBD1|TRBV30|TRBJ1-2
CAWSVNPQGTHYGYTF
>.|TRBV30|TRBJ1-2
CAWNGGRNPNYGYTF
>.|TRBV14|TRBJ2-7
CASSQGLNTGPRF
>.|TRBV30|TRBJ2-2
CAWTLSSANGELFF
>TRBD1|TRBV9|TRBJ2-7
CASSPPGGQGVGEQYF
>.|TRBV7-8|TRBJ1-1
CASSPGRGMNTEAFF
>TRBD1|TRBV5-1|TRBJ1-6
CASSLTGTGWRGNSPLHF
>.|TRBV28|TRBJ2-7
CASSPQKYEQYF
>.|TRBV5-6|TRBJ1-2
CASSLVKNTRPNYGYTF
>TRBD2|TRBV6-1|TRBJ2-3
CASGPGTRSTDTQYF
>TRBD1|TRBV18|.
CASSTGTGLYEQYF
>TRBD2|TRBV5-1|TRBJ2-1
CASSPWPSGGRGNEQFF
>.|TRBV6-6|TRBJ2-2
CASSSGTANTGELFF
>TRBD2|TRBV5-1|TRBJ2-5
CASGSGSSSQETQYF
>TRBD1|TRBV2|TRBJ1-6
CASNLTGGSKKSSYNSPLHF
>TRBD2|TRBV5-4|TRBJ2-3
CASSRPSGGATDTQYF
>.|TRBV18|TRBJ2-7
CASSPGAATYEQYF
>.|TRBV28|TRBJ2-2
CASSLWGETGELFF
>.|TRBV28|TRBJ2-4
CASSSPAERNIQYF
>TRBD1|TRBV6-1|TRBJ1-1
CASSPTGNGEAFF
>.|TRBV7-2|TRBJ1-6
CASTDRGGTYNSPLHF
>TRBD1|TRBV19|TRBJ1-3
CASRPGQGALFPGNTIYF
>.|TRBV6-5|TRBJ1-1
CASSYRRGTEAFF
>.|TRBV5-6|TRBJ2-5
CASSLTWGTQYF
>.|TRBV4-1|TRBJ1-3
CASSQEFGQSWGNTIYF
>TRBD2|TRBV2|TRBJ2-2
CASSNSGRGWTGELFF
>TRBD1|TRBV23-1|TRBJ2-7
CASSQPWTGHEQYF
>.|TRBV6-1|TRBJ1-1
CASSEEARSFF
>TRBD2|TRBV12-5|TRBJ2-1
CASGLALAEVVNEQFF